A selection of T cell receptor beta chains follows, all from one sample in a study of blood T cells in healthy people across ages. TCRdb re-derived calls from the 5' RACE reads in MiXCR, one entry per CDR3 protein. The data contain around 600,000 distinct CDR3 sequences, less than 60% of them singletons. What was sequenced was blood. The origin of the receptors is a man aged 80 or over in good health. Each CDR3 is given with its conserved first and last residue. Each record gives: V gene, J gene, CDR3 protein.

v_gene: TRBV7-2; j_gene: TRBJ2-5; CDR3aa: CASSFWASTVAVTQYF
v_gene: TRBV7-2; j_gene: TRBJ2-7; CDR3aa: CASSLVGGISYEQYF
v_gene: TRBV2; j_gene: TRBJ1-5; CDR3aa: CASGGLLGQPQHF
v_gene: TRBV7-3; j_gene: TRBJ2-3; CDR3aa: CASSLGPRTDTQYF
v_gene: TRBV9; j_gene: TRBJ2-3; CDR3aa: CASSVNPTGDTQYF
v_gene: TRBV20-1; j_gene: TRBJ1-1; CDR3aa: CRARGTMNTEAFF
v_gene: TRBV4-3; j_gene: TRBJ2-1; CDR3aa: CASSHDLSSYNEQFF
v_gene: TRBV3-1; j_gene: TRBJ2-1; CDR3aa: CASSPRGPGVNNEQFF
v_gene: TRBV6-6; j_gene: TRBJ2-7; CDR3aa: CASSYSNDRSYEQYF
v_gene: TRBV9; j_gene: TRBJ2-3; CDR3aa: CASSVEAGGTDTQYF
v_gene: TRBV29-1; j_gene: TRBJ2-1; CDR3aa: CSVDGVVNEQFF